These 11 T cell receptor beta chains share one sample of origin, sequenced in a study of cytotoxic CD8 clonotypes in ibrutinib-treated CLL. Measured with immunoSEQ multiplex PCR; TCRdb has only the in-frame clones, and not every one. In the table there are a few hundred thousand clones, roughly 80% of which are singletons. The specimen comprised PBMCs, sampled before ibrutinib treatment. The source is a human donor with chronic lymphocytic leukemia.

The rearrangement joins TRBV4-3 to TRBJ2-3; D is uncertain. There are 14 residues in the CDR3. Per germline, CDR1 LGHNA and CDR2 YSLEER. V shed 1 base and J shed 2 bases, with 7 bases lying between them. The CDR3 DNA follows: TGCGCCAGCAGCCAAGGTGCCCTCACAGATACGCAGTATTTT. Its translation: CASSQGALTDTQYF.

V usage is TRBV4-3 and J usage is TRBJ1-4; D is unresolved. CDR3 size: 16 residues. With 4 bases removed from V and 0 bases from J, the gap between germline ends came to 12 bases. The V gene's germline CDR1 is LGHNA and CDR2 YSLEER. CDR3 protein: CASSPRSSATNEKLFF. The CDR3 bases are TGCGCCAGCAGCCCCCGGAGCAGTGCAACTAATGAAAAACTGTTTTTT.

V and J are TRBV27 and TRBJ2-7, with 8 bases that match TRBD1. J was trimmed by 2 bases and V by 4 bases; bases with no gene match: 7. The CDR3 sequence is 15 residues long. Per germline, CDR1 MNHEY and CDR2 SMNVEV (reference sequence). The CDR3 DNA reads TGTGCCAGCAGTTGGGACAGGTCCCTCACCTACGAGCAGTACTTC. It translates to CASSWDRSLTYEQYF.

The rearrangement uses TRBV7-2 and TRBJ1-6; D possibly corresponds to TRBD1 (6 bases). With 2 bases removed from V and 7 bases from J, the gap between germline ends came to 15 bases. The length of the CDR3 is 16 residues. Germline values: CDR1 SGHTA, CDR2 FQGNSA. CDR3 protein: CASSLSHRDGNSPLHF. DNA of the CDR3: TGTGCCAGCAGCTTATCACACAGGGATGGGAATTCACCCCTCCACTTT.

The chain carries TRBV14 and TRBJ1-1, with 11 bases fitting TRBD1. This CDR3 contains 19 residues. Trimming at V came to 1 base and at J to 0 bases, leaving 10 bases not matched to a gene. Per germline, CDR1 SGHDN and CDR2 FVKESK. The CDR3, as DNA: TGTGCCAGCAGCCAAGGGGCGGGGACAGGGGGATTCATGAACACTGAAGCTTTCTTT. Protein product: CASSQGAGTGGFMNTEAFF.

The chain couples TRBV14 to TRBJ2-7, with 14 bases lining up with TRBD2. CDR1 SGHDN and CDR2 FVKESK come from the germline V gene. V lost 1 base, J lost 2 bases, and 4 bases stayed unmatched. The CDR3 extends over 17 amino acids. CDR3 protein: CASSQALGLAGAYEQYF. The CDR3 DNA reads TGTGCCAGCAGCCAAGCCCTGGGACTAGCGGGAGCCTACGAGCAGTACTTC. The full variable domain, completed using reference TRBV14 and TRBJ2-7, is EAGVTQFPSHSVIEKGQTVTLRCDPISGHDNLYWYRRVMGKEIKFLLHFVKESKQDESGMPNNRFLAERTGGTYSTLKVQPAELEDSGVYFCASSQALGLAGAYEQYFGPGTRLTVT.

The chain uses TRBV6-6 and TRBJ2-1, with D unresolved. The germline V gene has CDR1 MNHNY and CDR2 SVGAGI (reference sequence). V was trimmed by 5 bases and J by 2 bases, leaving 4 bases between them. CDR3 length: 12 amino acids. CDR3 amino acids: CASSLAYNEQFF. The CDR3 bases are TGTGCCAGCAGTCTGGCCTACAATGAGCAGTTCTTC.

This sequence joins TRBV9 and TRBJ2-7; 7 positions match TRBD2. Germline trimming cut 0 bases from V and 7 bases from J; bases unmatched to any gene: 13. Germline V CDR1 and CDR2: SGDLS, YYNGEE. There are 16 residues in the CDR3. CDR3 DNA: TGTGCCAGCAGCGTAGGTTTCGACGCGGGGGACTATGAGCAGTACTTC. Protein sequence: CASSVGFDAGDYEQYF.

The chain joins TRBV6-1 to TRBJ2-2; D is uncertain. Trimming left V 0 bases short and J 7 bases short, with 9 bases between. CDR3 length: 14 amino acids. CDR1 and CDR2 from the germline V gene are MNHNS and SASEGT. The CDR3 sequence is CASSEASRHGELFF. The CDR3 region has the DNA TGTGCCAGCAGTGAAGCTTCGAGACACGGGGAGCTGTTTTTT.

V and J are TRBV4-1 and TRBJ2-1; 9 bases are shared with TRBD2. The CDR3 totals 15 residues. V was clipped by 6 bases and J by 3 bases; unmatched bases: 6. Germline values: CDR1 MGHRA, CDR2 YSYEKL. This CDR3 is CASRRAGGNYNEQFF. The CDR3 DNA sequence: TGCGCCAGCAGACGAGCGGGAGGCAACTACAATGAGCAGTTCTTC.

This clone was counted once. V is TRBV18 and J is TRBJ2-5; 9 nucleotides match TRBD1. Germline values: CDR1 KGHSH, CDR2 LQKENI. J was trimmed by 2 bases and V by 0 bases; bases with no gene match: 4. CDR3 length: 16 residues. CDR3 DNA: TGTGCCAGCTCACCACCGCGGGGACAGGGACAAGAGACCCAGTACTTC. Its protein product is CASSPPRGQGQETQYF.